This T cell receptor (beta chain) came from a study of T-cell reconstitution after alpha-beta-depleted transplantation in children. Unique molecular identifiers tagged the TCRbeta library. TCRdb itself ran the PCR reads through MiXCR, one entry per CDR3 protein. Counted here are about 270,000 distinct CDR3 sequences, nearly 10% occurring once; the ten biggest clones make up roughly a tenth. The CDR3 has 14 residues. V shed 3 bases and J 6 bases; nucleotides not matched to a gene: 4. This clonotype was picked up a small number of times. The J gene is TRBJ1-4, the V gene TRBV12-3 or TRBV12-4, with TRBD1 matching 7 bases. This specimen consisted of PBMCs from the stem cell graft donor, obtained from the stem cell graft. The clonotype comes from a human donor who donated a stem cell graft to a child with SCID. The CDR3 spells CASSFGTVYEKLFF. The CDR3 nucleotides read TGTGCCAGCAGTTTTGGGACAGTGTATGAAAAACTGTTTTTT.